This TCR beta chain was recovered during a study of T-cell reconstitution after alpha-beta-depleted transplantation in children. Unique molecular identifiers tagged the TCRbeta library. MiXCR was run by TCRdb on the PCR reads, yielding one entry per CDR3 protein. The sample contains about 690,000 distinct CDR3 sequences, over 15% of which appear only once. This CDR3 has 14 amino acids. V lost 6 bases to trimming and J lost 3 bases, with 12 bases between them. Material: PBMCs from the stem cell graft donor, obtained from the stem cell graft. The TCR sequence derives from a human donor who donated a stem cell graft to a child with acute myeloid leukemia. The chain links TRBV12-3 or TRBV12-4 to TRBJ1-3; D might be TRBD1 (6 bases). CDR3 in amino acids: CASRPTGIGNTIYF. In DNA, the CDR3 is TGTGCCAGCAGACCTACAGGGATTGGAAACACCATATATTTT.